This entry lists 4 T cell receptor beta chains sequenced from one sample in a study of CXCR3-negative and CXCR3-positive naive CD8 T cells. Whole-study results and caveats: CXCR3-positive naive cells had TRB CDR3s that were more hydrophobic than CXCR3-negative naive cells had.

These TCRs' antigens remain unknown. In preparing the TRB cDNA libraries, 5' RACE with UMI labels was used. TCRdb re-called the 5' RACE reads and gives one entry per CDR3 protein, without DNA. This table lists some 150,000 distinct CDR3 sequences. Material for sequencing was naive CXCR3+ CD8+ T cells from blood. The sample's subset: CD45RO-CCR7+CD27+CD95- naive CD8+ T cells expressing CXCR3 (TNR3+). The source is a human donor in good health. Some clones in this sample may be carry-over from other donors' samples.

The CDR3 here is CAISEELADYEQYF. The chain recombines TRBV10-3 with TRBJ2-7; TCRdb designates TRBD2, a call that cannot be tested without DNA. Germline loops: CDR1 ENHRY, CDR2 SYGVKD. The length of the CDR3 is 14 residues.

This CDR3 reads CASSLEVPVSRDEAFF. This chain connects TRBV7-9 to TRBJ1-1. From germline, CDR1 is SEHNR and CDR2 FQNEAQ (reference sequence). The CDR3 runs to 16 residues.

J is TRBJ2-3 and V is TRBV29-1; TCRdb gives TRBD1 as the D gene, but with no DNA this cannot be confirmed. Germline-derived CDR1 and CDR2 are SQVTM and ANQGSEA. The CDR3 extends over 14 amino acids. CDR3 amino acids: CSVGDSFRSDTQYF.

The J gene is TRBJ2-3, the V gene TRBV13; the TCRdb D gene call, TRBD1, has no DNA to confirm it. This CDR3 spans 16 amino acids. Germline V lookup: CDR1 PRHDT, CDR2 FYEKMQ (reference sequence). CDR3: CASSLESRGRTDTQYF.